What follows are 26 T cell receptor beta chains derived from one specimen sequenced in a study of blood T cells in healthy people across ages. It was with a sample-barcoded 5' primer and a J-beta primer mix that a second PCR of roughly 7 to 12 cycles was run. Each CDR3 protein is one row after TCRdb ran MiXCR on the 5' RACE reads. Here the sample spans about 970,000 distinct CDR3 sequences, approximately 50% being singletons. Sequences were obtained from blood. All receptors come from a woman aged 55-69 years in good health.

V gene TRBV20-1 combines with J gene TRBJ2-4; TRBD2 matches at 8 bases. The assigned J gene may be wrong: the sequence end matches TRBJ2-7 better. The CDR3 has 13 residues. The germline V gene encodes CDR1 DFQATT and CDR2 SNEGSKA (reference sequence). The CDR3 region is CSAHGGGHYEQYF. The CDR3 coding sequence is TGCAGTGCCCACGGCGGGGGGCACTACGAGCAGTACTTC.

The chain recombines TRBV4-3 with TRBJ2-7, with 8 nucleotides matching TRBD2. This CDR3 is built from 15 residues. The V gene end was trimmed by 1 base and the J gene end by 2 bases; junction bases not matched to a gene: 4. Germline CDR1 is LGHNA and CDR2 is YSLEER. The DNA of the CDR3 is TGCGCCAGCAGCCAAGCGACGCGGGGGGCCTACGAGCAGTACTTC. Protein product: CASSQATRGAYEQYF.

This clonotype has more than one count but fewer than ten. V and J are TRBV10-3 and TRBJ2-7; 10 nucleotides agree with TRBD2. The CDR3 has 15 residues. With 3 bases clipped from V and 2 bases from J, the junction kept 4 bases outside the gene matches. CDR1 is ENHRY and CDR2 is SYGVKD in the germline V gene. CDR3 in amino acids: CAISDRTSGTYEQYF. The CDR3 DNA sequence: TGTGCCATCAGTGACCGAACTAGCGGGACCTACGAGCAGTACTTC.

The chain uses TRBV13 and TRBJ2-7, with D possibly TRBD2 on 6 matching bases. This CDR3 is 17 amino acids long. Germline CDR1 PRHDT, CDR2 FYEKMQ (reference sequence). V dropped 5 bases and J dropped 7 bases, with 27 bases sitting between them. The CDR3 nucleotides read TGTGCCAGCAGCACTAATGAGATTGGGACGGGACTTGTAGAGCAGTACTTC. Protein product: CASSTNEIGTGLVEQYF.

The chain links TRBV5-1 to TRBJ2-3; tentative D call: TRBD1 (6 bases). Germline CDR1 is SGHRS and CDR2 is YFSETQ. The CDR3 totals 15 residues. Trimming removed 7 bases from V and 4 bases from J, with 19 bases in between. The CDR3 sequence is CASVSQGTPPDTQYF. CDR3 sequence (DNA): TGCGCCAGCGTATCGCAGGGGACACCTCCAGATACGCAGTATTTT.

The chain uses TRBV28 and TRBJ2-4, with unresolved D. V shed 1 base and J shed 2 bases, with 18 bases lying between them. The CDR3 loop spans 18 amino acids. CDR1 and CDR2 from the germline V gene are MDHEN and SYDVKM. CDR3 residues: CASSLFRPGTSSKNIQYF. The CDR3 DNA reads TGTGCCAGCAGTTTATTTCGCCCCGGAACTTCTTCCAAAAACATTCAGTACTTC.

This clonotype was observed once. V and J are TRBV4-1 and TRBJ1-2; D possibly corresponds to TRBD1 (5 bases). Germline assignment: CDR1 MGHRA and CDR2 YSYEKL. The CDR3 is 15 residues long. Deletions cut 2 bases from V and 4 bases from J, with 14 bases between. This CDR3 is CASSQWGNPGYGYTF. CDR3 nucleotides: TGCGCCAGCAGCCAATGGGGGAACCCCGGCTATGGCTACACCTTC.

This clonotype came up once. The chain is built from TRBV7-6 and TRBJ2-2, with D perhaps being TRBD1 or TRBD2 (6 bases each). V lost 5 bases, J lost 4 bases, and 17 bases lay in between. Germline V gives CDR1 SGHVS, CDR2 FNYEAQ. CDR3 length: 16 amino acids. The chain's CDR3 is CASSPRGGLGTGELFF. For the CDR3, the DNA is TGTGCCAGCAGCCCTCGTGGGGGGCTAGGCACCGGGGAGCTGTTTTTT.

This chain uses TRBV6-6 with TRBJ2-3; possible D gene TRBD2, 6 bases. The CDR3 runs 13 residues. Germline values: CDR1 MNHNY, CDR2 SVGAGI (reference sequence). Trimming removed 3 bases at V and 7 bases at J, with 11 bases between. The CDR3 DNA reads TGTGCCAGCAGTTATATTCGGGAGAATACGCAGTATTTT. This encodes CASSYIRENTQYF.

V gene TRBV30 combines with J gene TRBJ2-1, with 12 bases identical to TRBD2. The CDR3 length is 16 residues. V lost 4 bases to trimming and J lost 2 bases; unmatched junction nucleotides: 6. Germline assignment: CDR1 GTSNPN and CDR2 SVGIG (reference sequence). Here the CDR3 reads CAWTSGRAVAYNEQFF. The CDR3 DNA sequence: TGTGCCTGGACTAGCGGGAGGGCCGTCGCCTACAATGAGCAGTTCTTC.

The chain uses TRBV3-1 and TRBJ2-5; maybe TRBD2 (5 bases). The last part of the DNA fits TRBJ2-7 better; the J call may be wrong. This CDR3 has 15 residues. Germline CDR1 reads LGHDT; CDR2 reads YNNKEL (reference sequence). Here the CDR3 reads CASSQESGGIYEQYF. The CDR3 DNA sequence: TGTGCCAGCAGCCAAGAAAGCGGTGGGATCTACGAGCAGTACTTC.

This clonotype showed up just a few times. This chain joins TRBV20-1 and TRBJ2-5, with 7 bases fitting TRBD2. The junction had 0 bases not matched to a gene; V was cut back by 0 bases and J by 2 bases. The germline V gene encodes CDR1 DFQATT and CDR2 SNEGSKA (reference sequence). This CDR3 contains 13 residues. Here the CDR3 DNA reads TGCAGTGCTAGAGAGGGGGGGCAAGAGACCCAGTACTTC. Amino acid sequence: CSAREGGQETQYF.

The rearrangement links TRBV5-1 to TRBJ2-7; TRBD2 aligns across 11 bases. The CDR3 length is 16 residues. With 0 bases clipped from V and 7 bases from J, the junction kept 9 bases outside the gene matches. The germline V gene encodes CDR1 SGHRS and CDR2 YFSETQ. CDR3 residues: CASSLGLAGGNNEQYF. In DNA, the CDR3 is TGCGCCAGCAGCTTGGGGCTAGCGGGAGGAAATAATGAGCAGTACTTC.

The chain employs TRBV28 and TRBJ2-3, with D unclear. Germline CDR1 is MDHEN and CDR2 is SYDVKM. This CDR3 is 14 amino acids long. The V end was cut by 6 bases, the J end by 2 bases, with 12 bases between. The CDR3 reads CASRPKSNTDTQYF. The DNA of the CDR3 is TGTGCCAGCAGGCCGAAAAGCAACACAGATACGCAGTATTTT.

Of note for this clonotype: A much more abundant neighbour one base away suggests this may be a read error. The chain has TRBV12-3 or TRBV12-4 and TRBJ2-3; D perhaps matches TRBD2 (6 bases). CDR3 length: 15 residues. As DNA, the CDR3 is TGTGCCAGCAGTTTCCTCGGCGGGATCACAGATGCGCAGTATTTT. It yields the protein CASSFLGGITDAQYF.

This sequence joins TRBV29-1 and TRBJ2-7; maybe TRBD2 (6 bases). The germline gives CDR1 SQVTM, CDR2 ANQGSEA. CDR3 length equals 15 residues. V was trimmed by 4 bases and J by 0 bases, leaving 16 bases between them. CDR3 in amino acids: CSVVEGPRGSYEQYF. The CDR3 coding sequence is TGCAGCGTTGTGGAGGGCCCCCGGGGCTCCTACGAGCAGTACTTC.

V gene TRBV20-1 combines with J gene TRBJ2-5; no reliable D call. CDR3 length: 15 residues. V was clipped by 0 bases and J by 0 bases, with 11 bases between them. CDR1 DFQATT and CDR2 SNEGSKA come from the germline V gene (reference sequence). CDR3 nucleotides: TGCAGTGCTAGAGATGAAGGAACACACCAAGAGACCCAGTACTTC. Translation: CSARDEGTHQETQYF.

The rearrangement uses TRBV7-6 and TRBJ2-7; no firm D call. This CDR3 comprises 13 residues. V lost 4 bases, J lost 3 bases, and 10 bases lay in between. CDR1 and CDR2 (germline): SGHVS, FNYEAQ. The CDR3 DNA reads as TGTGCCAGCAGCTCACTACTATTCTACGAGCAGTACTTC. The encoded protein is CASSSLLFYEQYF.

The chain combines TRBV7-2 with TRBJ2-6, with D uncertain. CDR1 and CDR2 (germline): SGHTA, FQGNSA. Trimming took 5 bases from V and 0 from J, leaving 11 bases between them. The CDR3 is made up of 16 amino acids. CDR3 sequence (DNA): TGTGCCAGCAGCGCCCTGAGCAGCTCTGGGGCCAACGTCCTGACTTTC. This sequence encodes CASSALSSSGANVLTF.

This CDR3 reads CASSAISGPSYNEQFF. Written as DNA, the CDR3 is TGTGCCAGCAGCGCAATCTCGGGACCAAGCTACAATGAGCAGTTCTTC. The V call is TRBV7-7, the J call TRBJ2-1, with D perhaps assigned TRBD1 or TRBD2 (5 bases each). Per germline, CDR1 SSHAT and CDR2 FNYEAQ (reference sequence). V lost 5 bases to trimming and J lost 3 bases, with 17 bases between them. The CDR3 is 16 residues long.

This clonotype was counted a few times. The chain employs TRBV4-2 and TRBJ2-7; the match to TRBD2 covers 8 bases. The ends lost 0 bases at V and 3 bases at J; junction bases unmatched: 4. CDR1 LGHNA and CDR2 YNFKEQ come from the germline V gene. The CDR3 covers 15 residues. The CDR3 sequence: CASSQEGLAGYEQYF. CDR3 DNA: TGTGCCAGCAGCCAAGAAGGACTAGCCGGCTACGAGCAGTACTTC.

This clonotype has just a few counts. The chain has TRBV15 and TRBJ2-3; 8 nucleotides align to TRBD2. The CDR3 runs to 16 residues. Unmatched junction bases numbered 8, after V lost 5 bases and J lost 1 base. CDR1 and CDR2 (germline): LNHNV, YYDKDF (reference sequence). The CDR3 DNA reads as TGTGCCACCAGCGGCAACCTAGCGGGTGGCACAGATACGCAGTATTTT. This codes for CATSGNLAGGTDTQYF.

Worth noting for this clonotype: At one boundary the junction diverges from the germline segment, which might be a read error. This chain uses TRBV12-3 or TRBV12-4 with TRBJ2-4; D tentatively reads TRBD1 or TRBD2 (5 bases each). The length of the CDR3 is 13 residues. The CDR3 spells CVSSFGTKNIQYF. CDR3 DNA sequence: TGTGTCAGCAGTTTTGGGACGAAAAACATTCAGTACTTC.

This clonotype was counted only a few times. The genes are TRBV6-6 and TRBJ2-3; no clear D. Germline V gives CDR1 MNHNY, CDR2 SVGAGI (reference sequence). CDR3 size: 13 residues. The V and J ends lost 5 bases and 6 bases respectively, with 12 bases between them. The CDR3 is CASSLGLYDTQYF. For the CDR3, the DNA is TGTGCCAGCAGTCTTGGATTGTACGATACGCAGTATTTT.

The rearrangement joins TRBV28 to TRBJ2-1; the match to TRBD2 covers 10 bases. The CDR3 spans 15 residues. CDR1 is MDHEN and CDR2 is SYDVKM in the germline V gene. V lost 2 bases to trimming and J lost 7 bases; unmatched junction nucleotides: 5. The CDR3 bases are TGTGCCAGCAGTTTAGGGGGACTAGCGACAAATGAGCAGTTCTTC. Translated: CASSLGGLATNEQFF.

This sequence joins TRBV11-2 and TRBJ1-1; D is perhaps TRBD1 (6 bases). The germline V gene has CDR1 SGHAT and CDR2 FQNNGV. V shed 5 bases and J shed 7 bases, with 17 bases lying between them. The CDR3 has 14 residues. The CDR3 loop is CASSPAVRGGEAFF. The CDR3 nucleotides read TGTGCCAGCAGCCCCGCGGTCAGGGGCGGTGAAGCTTTCTTT.